This is a list of T cell receptor beta chains from one sample in a study of T-cell reconstitution after alpha-beta-depleted transplantation in children. TCRdb recomputed calls from the PCR reads with MiXCR, one row per CDR3 protein. The data hold 500,000 to 600,000 distinct CDR3 sequences, with more than 20% observed a single time. Specimen: PBMCs, collected before TCRalphabeta/CD19-depleted stem cell transplant. These TCRs come from a boy under two years old with Wiskott-Aldrich syndrome, due to receive a stem cell transplant. Both conserved end residues are part of each CDR3. D genes are given only for firm matches. Clone size is stated in some rows and not others, as once, few, many or a class when expanded.

TRBV9	TRBJ1-2	.	.	CASSVVQGVGYTF	TGTGCCAGCAGCGTAGTACAGGGCGTAGGCTACACCTTC
TRBV29-1	TRBJ2-2	.	.	CSVERQTNTGELFF	TGCAGCGTTGAGAGGCAGACGAACACCGGGGAGCTGTTTTTT
TRBV5-1	TRBJ2-1	.	few	CASSLSIDLNEQFF	TGCGCCAGCAGCTTATCAATAGACCTGAATGAGCAGTTCTTC
TRBV20-1	TRBJ2-1	TRBD2	.	CSARDPRAGANEQFF	TGCAGTGCTAGAGATCCGAGAGCGGGAGCCAATGAGCAGTTCTTC
TRBV3-1	TRBJ2-1	TRBD2	few	CASSLLLSGLAVDNEQFF	TGTGCCAGCAGTCTCTTACTTAGCGGGCTAGCAGTCGACAATGAGCAGTTCTTC
TRBV29-1	TRBJ2-7	TRBD1	few	CSVSGKWGTASYEQYF	TGCAGCGTTTCTGGAAAATGGGGGACAGCCTCCTACGAGCAGTACTTC
TRBV12-3/TRBV12-4	TRBJ2-1	TRBD1	few	CASSLYRGLGNEQFF	TGTGCCAGCAGTTTATACAGGGGGCTAGGAAATGAGCAGTTCTTC
TRBV15	TRBJ2-1	TRBD2	.	CATSPFPGTTKTYNEQFF	TGTGCCACCAGCCCATTCCCCGGGACTACCAAAACCTACAATGAGCAGTTCTTC
TRBV15	TRBJ2-3	.	.	CATSRGSISTDTQYF	TGTGCCACCAGCAGAGGTTCCATCAGCACAGATACGCAGTATTTT
TRBV13	TRBJ2-7	.	.	CASSPDVLSYEQYF	TGTGCCAGCAGCCCGGACGTTCTATCCTACGAGCAGTACTTC
TRBV19	TRBJ2-2	TRBD2	few	CASSISRPSGSFKVAGELFF	TGTGCCAGTAGTATATCCCGCCCTAGCGGGAGTTTTAAAGTGGCCGGGGAGCTGTTTTTT
TRBV7-2	TRBJ2-3	TRBD2	.	CASSPTSGRISDTQYF	TGTGCCAGCAGCCCCACTAGCGGGAGGATCTCAGATACGCAGTATTTT
TRBV20-1	TRBJ2-7	.	.	CSARPLTGQRFYEQYF	TGCAGTGCTAGACCATTAACGGGACAACGTTTCTACGAGCAGTACTTC
TRBV11-2	TRBJ2-7	.	.	CASSLVGEVSYEQYF	TGTGCCAGCAGCTTAGTCGGGGAAGTCTCCTACGAGCAGTACTTC
TRBV10-3	TRBJ2-2	.	few	CAISPTPANTGELFF	TGTGCCATCAGCCCTACACCTGCGAACACCGGGGAGCTGTTTTTT
TRBV5-1	TRBJ2-7	TRBD1	.	CASSIGTGNYEQYF	TGCGCCAGCAGCATTGGGACAGGAAACTACGAGCAGTACTTC
TRBV20-1	TRBJ2-1	.	.	CSARRGNPYNEQFF	TGCAGTGCTAGAAGAGGGAACCCCTACAATGAGCAGTTCTTC
TRBV12-3/TRBV12-4	TRBJ2-2	.	.	CASSLSRGGLEPGELFF	TGTGCCAGCAGTTTATCCCGTGGGGGTTTGGAGCCCGGGGAGCTGTTTTTT
TRBV6-1	TRBJ2-3	TRBD2	.	CASRPALAGTDTQYF	TGTGCCAGCAGACCCGCGCTAGCGGGCACAGATACGCAGTATTTT
TRBV15	TRBJ2-5	.	few	CATSRNREETQYF	TGTGCCACCAGCAGAAACAGGGAAGAGACCCAGTACTTC
TRBV20-1	TRBJ2-5	TRBD1	.	CSATRDRSQEPQYF	TGCAGTGCTACCCGGGACAGGTCCCAAGAGCCCCAGTACTTC
TRBV10-2	TRBJ2-1	TRBD2	many	CASRLAGSYNEQFF	TGCGCCAGCAGACTAGCGGGCTCCTACAATGAGCAGTTCTTC
TRBV24-1	TRBJ2-1	TRBD2	.	CATSGLAGGRDEQFF	TGTGCCACCAGTGGACTAGCGGGAGGTCGGGATGAGCAGTTCTTC
TRBV5-6	TRBJ2-4	.	.	CASSSRLAQNIQYF	TGTGCCAGCAGCTCACGCCTAGCCCAAAACATTCAGTACTTC
TRBV7-9	TRBJ1-1	.	few	CASSLGLVKSGAFF	TGTGCCAGCAGCTTAGGGTTGGTGAAATCAGGAGCTTTCTTT
TRBV6-5	TRBJ2-1	.	.	CASSYAPVGGSGREQFF	TGTGCCAGCAGTTACGCGCCTGTTGGGGGTAGTGGGAGGGAGCAGTTCTTC
TRBV5-6	TRBJ1-5	TRBD1	.	CASSLWQGVGYSNQPQHF	TGTGCCAGCAGCTTGTGGCAGGGGGTGGGATATAGCAATCAGCCCCAGCATTTT
TRBV10-1	TRBJ2-1	.	few	CASSEGVRAYNEQFF	TGCGCCAGCAGTGAAGGGGTCAGGGCCTACAATGAGCAGTTCTTC
TRBV5-1	TRBJ1-3	TRBD1	.	CASSPPDRSSGNTIYF	TGCGCCAGCAGCCCCCCGGACAGGTCTTCTGGAAACACCATATATTTT
TRBV20-1	TRBJ1-4	.	.	CSARARRQPEKLFF	TGCAGTGCTAGAGCCCGGAGGCAACCGGAAAAACTGTTTTTT
TRBV15	TRBJ1-6	.	few	CATSTRSNSPLHF	TGTGCCACCAGCACCCGATCTAATTCACCCCTCCACTTT
TRBV27	TRBJ2-7	.	few	CASSSQGAGAYEQYF	TGTGCCAGCAGTTCACAGGGCGCGGGGGCCTACGAGCAGTACTTC
TRBV9	TRBJ2-5	.	.	CASSVLARQETQYF	TGTGCCAGCAGCGTCCTAGCAAGACAAGAGACCCAGTACTTC
TRBV12-3/TRBV12-4	TRBJ2-1	TRBD2	.	CASSPYFTSGSYNEQFF	TGTGCCAGCAGTCCATACTTCACTAGCGGGAGCTACAATGAGCAGTTCTTC
TRBV4-1	TRBJ1-5	.	.	CASSQRQVINQPQHF	TGCGCCAGCAGCCAACGCCAGGTGATTAATCAGCCCCAGCATTTT
TRBV20-1	TRBJ2-7	TRBD2	once	CSALGTSGSHEQYF	TGCAGTGCTCTAGGGACTAGCGGGAGCCACGAGCAGTACTTC
TRBV7-2	TRBJ2-7	TRBD2	.	CASTIAGGWEQYF	TGTGCCAGCACCATAGCGGGAGGGTGGGAGCAGTACTTC
TRBV7-9	TRBJ1-6	TRBD1	.	CASSLGTGGHSPLHF	TGTGCCAGCAGCTTAGGGACAGGGGGCCATTCACCCCTCCACTTC
TRBV5-1	TRBJ2-3	.	few	CASSLEGGVTDTQYF	TGCGCCAGCAGCTTGGAGGGGGGAGTGACAGATACGCAGTATTTT
TRBV29-1	TRBJ1-1	.	.	CSVINTWSEAFF	TGCAGCGTTATAAATACTTGGTCGGAAGCTTTCTTT
TRBV30	TRBJ2-7	.	few	CAWSRTTAYEQYF	TGTGCCTGGAGTAGGACGACGGCCTACGAGCAGTACTTC
TRBV14	TRBJ2-3	TRBD2	once	CASSPLADNTDTQYF	TGTGCCAGCAGCCCACTAGCGGACAACACAGATACGCAGTATTTT
TRBV12-3/TRBV12-4	TRBJ2-6	.	.	CASSGGGSSGANVLTF	TGTGCCAGCAGTGGCGGAGGCAGCTCTGGGGCCAACGTCCTGACTTTC
TRBV28	TRBJ1-3	TRBD1	.	CASKTGAGNTIYF	TGTGCCAGCAAGACAGGGGCAGGAAACACCATATATTTT
TRBV4-1	TRBJ2-7	TRBD2	few	CASSQTTGTSGRKHEQYF	TGCGCCAGCAGCCAAACTACCGGGACTAGCGGGAGAAAGCACGAGCAGTACTTC
TRBV7-8	TRBJ2-1	TRBD2	few	CASCIQTSGSYNEQFF	TGTGCCAGCTGCATACAGACTAGCGGGAGTTACAATGAGCAGTTCTTC
TRBV12-3/TRBV12-4	TRBJ1-1	.	.	CTSTLTGTMNTEAFF	TGTACCAGCACCCTAACCGGGACAATGAACACTGAAGCTTTCTTT
TRBV29-1	TRBJ2-2	.	few	CSVERDSVGELFF	TGCAGCGTTGAGCGGGACTCGGTCGGGGAGCTGTTTTTT
TRBV12-3/TRBV12-4	TRBJ2-5	TRBD1	.	CASSRQGIETQYF	TGTGCCAGCAGTCGACAGGGAATAGAGACCCAGTACTTC
TRBV5-6	TRBJ1-1	.	.	CASSLTLRGVLGEAFF	TGTGCCAGCAGCTTGACGTTGAGAGGGGTCCTGGGCGAAGCTTTCTTT
TRBV15	TRBJ2-2	.	.	CATSRETRRATGELFF	TGTGCCACCAGCAGAGAGACCCGGCGGGCGACCGGGGAGCTGTTTTTT
TRBV20-1	TRBJ2-1	TRBD2	.	CSAREPGLAVVSEQFF	TGCAGTGCTAGAGAACCGGGACTAGCCGTTGTGTCTGAGCAGTTCTTC
TRBV29-1	TRBJ2-1	.	few	CSVEDAYNEQFF	TGCAGCGTTGAAGATGCCTACAATGAGCAGTTCTTC
TRBV28	TRBJ2-7	TRBD2	.	CASRAGLAAYEQYF	TGTGCCAGCAGGGCGGGACTAGCGGCCTACGAGCAGTACTTC
TRBV29-1	TRBJ2-3	.	.	CSVGPQGWDTQYF	TGCAGCGTTGGCCCGCAGGGGTGGGATACGCAGTATTTT
TRBV29-1	TRBJ2-3	TRBD2	.	CSVVSRLAPQIRKYF	TGCAGCGTCGTGTCCCGACTAGCGCCACAGATACGCAAGTATTTT
TRBV19	TRBJ2-1	TRBD2	.	CASSIELAGGPGEQFF	TGTGCCAGTAGTATAGAACTAGCGGGAGGGCCGGGTGAGCAGTTCTTC
TRBV7-9	TRBJ1-4	TRBD1	.	CASSGQDRGSEKLFF	TGTGCCAGCAGCGGACAGGACAGAGGTAGCGAAAAACTGTTTTTT
TRBV6-1	TRBJ2-3	.	.	CASSGRLVLPDTQYF	TGTGCCAGCAGTGGACGATTGGTACTACCAGATACGCAGTATTTT
TRBV5-1	TRBJ2-2	.	.	CASSLAITGELFF	TGCGCCAGCAGCTTGGCCATTACCGGGGAGCTGTTTTTT